Sequencing of this TCR beta chain was carried out in a study of vaccination and CD4 T cells after COVID-19. Findings and limits, study-wide: The rise in median SARS-CoV-2-reactive clonotypes, from around 20 to 38, was not significant.

The CDR3 covers 12 residues. Trimming left V 4 bases short and J 7 bases short, with 11 bases between. From germline, CDR1 is SGHRS and CDR2 YFSETQ. With respect to this clonotype: What it binds is not known.

Treatment specified: roughly 10-day PBMC culture with coronavirus spike peptide pools or control peptides (ViraFEST assay). The Oncomine TCR Beta short-read assay was applied to DNA of cultured CD4+ T cells. MiXCR was run by TCRdb on the PCR reads, yielding one entry per CDR3 protein. Seen here are some 11,000 distinct CDR3 sequences, just under 75% observed once, and the top ten hold around 7.6%. The material sequenced was CD4+ T cells from blood, cultured in vitro. V usage is TRBV5-1 and J usage is TRBJ2-5; no firm D call. The source of this sequence is a human donor who had recovered from COVID-19. DNA for the CDR3: TGCGCCAGCAGCCCGTCGCCAGGGACCCAGTACTTC. The encoded protein is CASSPSPGTQYF.